Described below is a single T cell receptor beta chain sequence and its context. Its antigen is not known. V gave up 1 base and J gave up 2 bases, with 15 bases separating them. CDR1 and CDR2 (germline): SGHNT, YENEEA. The CDR3 is 16 residues long. For CDR3 and TCR beta VDJ profiling, genomic DNA was the template used. TCRdb reprocessed the reads with MiXCR, giving one entry per CDR3 protein. This table holds 300,000 or so distinct CDR3 sequences, approximately 60% found once. The data stem from a study of CD8+CD57+ T cells in acquired aplastic anemia. Study-level findings and limits: Common to patients and controls were twenty-nine CD8+ CDR3 sequences.

An expansion of CD8+CD57+ cells by flow cytometry had been shown in patients chosen for sequencing. This clonotype was sampled from a human donor with aplastic anemia. Sequencing input: sorted CD4+, CD8+, or CD8+CD57+ T cells (not recorded which) from PBMCs. V gene TRBV11-3 combines with J gene TRBJ2-7; TRBD1 or TRBD2 may be the D gene (6 bases each). This CDR3 is CASSLGGTRGAYEQYF. The DNA of the CDR3 is TGTGCCAGCAGCTTAGGCGGGACAAGGGGGGCCTACGAGCAGTACTTC.